This entry is about one TCR beta chain. Its antigen specificity is not known. Base-call qualities are not available, and no considerably larger clone is one nucleotide away. Receptor libraries were prepared by the immunoSEQ multiplex PCR assay. Here the immuneACCESS table is served through TCRdb, limited to in-frame sequences with V and J called. Missing clones are a known gap in these copies; in checked studies unresolved V genes cover under half, and the rest lacks a known reason. The sample records under 200,000 clones, about 94% of which are singletons. Roughly 8.4% of the sample is in the top ten clones. Taken from the germline V gene (reference sequence), the CDR1 and CDR2 loops are LNHDA and SQIVND. V is shortened by 4 bases, J by 6 bases, and the region joining them spans 7 bases. The CDR3, from cysteine to phenylalanine, totals 12 residues. The sequence is cut down to CDR3 DNA, 36 bases in frame from base 1.

The entry originates in a study of control samples from healthy donors and cancer patients (dated by TCRdb to the early 2020s). Recombination joined TRBV19 with TRBJ1-5; the D gene cannot be resolved reliably. The receptor comes from a woman in her forties in good health. Sample: blood. CDR3 sequence: CASSNRGQPQHF. The nucleotide sequence reads TGTGCCAGTAGTAATCGGGGTCAGCCCCAGCATTTT.